Each of the 18 T cell receptor beta chains below was sequenced from the same sample in a study of CD4+ T cells in melanoma. Using immunoSEQ multiplex PCR, the repertoire was profiled, and TCRdb retains in-frame clones only, with some absent. The sample carries roughly 54,000 clones, 89% recorded once. The specimen sequenced was peripheral blood. The receptors derive from a human donor with melanoma.

The V call is TRBV29-1, the J call TRBJ2-1; D possibly uses TRBD1 or TRBD2 (6 bases each). CDR1 and CDR2 from the germline V gene are SQVTM and ANQGSEA. V was trimmed by 4 bases and J by 4 bases, leaving 11 bases between them. The CDR3 runs to 13 residues. The CDR3 DNA reads as TGCAGCGTTGTGCGGGACATATACAATGAGCAGTTCTTC. Protein sequence: CSVVRDIYNEQFF.

The J gene is TRBJ2-7, the V gene TRBV5-6, with no clear D. The V end lost 0 bases, the J end lost 3 bases, and 4 bases lay between the germline ends. This CDR3 comprises 12 residues. Germline loops: CDR1 SGHDT, CDR2 YYEEEE. The CDR3 DNA follows: TGTGCCAGCAGCTTGGAAAGCTACGAGCAGTACTTC. The encoded protein is CASSLESYEQYF.

The chain uses TRBV6-4 and TRBJ2-7, with TRBD1 identical over 8 bases. The V gene's germline CDR1 is MRHNA and CDR2 SNTAGT. The CDR3 runs 13 residues. V shed 6 bases and J 4 bases; nucleotides not matched to a gene: 5. CDR3 loop: CASSERQGYEQYF. DNA for the CDR3: TGTGCCAGCAGCGAAAGACAGGGGTACGAGCAGTACTTC.

The chain combines TRBV27 with TRBJ2-7; 9 bases line up with TRBD2. The J segment lost 1 base and the V segment lost 5 bases, leaving 12 bases of the junction unmatched. The length of the CDR3 is 17 residues. Germline V CDR1 and CDR2: MNHEY, SMNVEV (reference sequence). The CDR3, as DNA: TGTGCCAGCAGTCCAAGGCTGGAGACTAGCGGATCCTACGAGCAGTACTTC. Its protein product is CASSPRLETSGSYEQYF.

The rearrangement uses TRBV4-1 and TRBJ1-2; D gene ambiguous. The CDR3 covers 15 residues. V was trimmed by 4 bases and J by 2 bases, leaving 14 bases between them. Germline V gene sequence: CDR1 MGHRA, CDR2 YSYEKL. The DNA of the CDR3 is TGCGCCAGCAGCCTAATGAAGGACGGCAACTATGGCTACACCTTC. Encoded protein: CASSLMKDGNYGYTF.

The count of this clone is one. The rearrangement joins TRBV10-1 to TRBJ2-3; D is unclear. V lost 2 bases and J lost 3, with 15 bases in between. CDR3 size: 16 residues. CDR1 and CDR2 (germline): WNHNN, SYGVQD (reference sequence). The CDR3 here is CASSERAVQVTDTQYF. The CDR3 DNA reads as TGCGCCAGCAGTGAGCGGGCCGTCCAAGTAACAGATACGCAGTATTTT.

This clone was observed once. This chain links TRBV5-8 with TRBJ2-5; D is unclear. V was cut by 0 bases and J by 1 base, with 19 bases left in between. Germline lookup yields CDR1 SGHTS and CDR2 YDEGEE. This CDR3 region has 18 residues. CDR3 DNA sequence: TGTGCCAGCAGCTTGGCACGTCAACCAGCAACTACCCAAGAGACCCAGTACTTC. Translating it yields CASSLARQPATTQETQYF.

V is TRBV5-1 and J is TRBJ2-7, with D possibly being TRBD1 (6 bases). V lost 4 bases, J lost 1 base, and 12 bases lay in between. The CDR3 is 14 residues long. Germline values: CDR1 SGHRS, CDR2 YFSETQ. The CDR3 sequence: CASSPEDSSYEQYF. CDR3 in DNA: TGCGCCAGCAGCCCGGAGGACAGTTCCTACGAGCAGTACTTC.

The gene calls are TRBV6-4 and TRBJ1-5; 7 nucleotides line up with TRBD1. V lost 7 bases and J lost 6; bases outside the gene matches: 9. The CDR3 covers 14 residues. Germline V gene lookup returns CDR1 MRHNA and CDR2 SNTAGT. CDR3 in amino acids: CASTIRDSPQPQHF. In DNA form, the CDR3 reads TGTGCCAGCACTATCCGGGACAGTCCTCAGCCCCAGCATTTT.

V is TRBV2 and J is TRBJ2-7; perhaps TRBD2 as D (6 bases). The CDR3 runs to 14 residues. The V end lost 2 bases, the J end lost 7 bases, and 15 bases lay between the germline ends. Germline CDR1 SNHLY, CDR2 FYNNEI. The CDR3 bases are TGTGCCAGCAGTGAACCGGACACCGCGGGAGAGCAGTACTTC. It translates to CASSEPDTAGEQYF.

The chain uses TRBV5-6 and TRBJ2-1; tentative D call: TRBD1 (5 bases). This CDR3 contains 14 residues. The germline gives CDR1 SGHDT, CDR2 YYEEEE. Trimming took 4 bases from V and 6 from J, leaving 14 bases between them. The CDR3 DNA is TGTGCCAGCAGCCTGCAGGGCCCCGGCAATGAGCAGTTCTTC. Translation gives CASSLQGPGNEQFF.

The CDR3 is CASKGLSNQPQHF. Written as DNA, the CDR3 is TGTGCCAGCAAAGGTTTGAGCAATCAGCCCCAGCATTTT. The chain uses TRBV6-5 and TRBJ1-5; D is ambiguous. The CDR3 consists of 13 residues. Germline assignment: CDR1 MNHEY and CDR2 SVGAGI. V lost 7 bases and J lost 1, with 8 bases in between.

The V and J genes are TRBV5-4 and TRBJ1-2; perhaps TRBD1 as D (5 bases). Germline CDR1 is SGHNT and CDR2 is YYREEE (reference sequence). The CDR3 sequence is 12 residues long. Trimming removed 1 base at V and 8 bases at J, with 9 bases between. The CDR3 coding sequence is TGTGCCAGCAGCTTGCGGGGGTGGGGCTACACCTTC. Amino acid sequence: CASSLRGWGYTF.

The rearrangement uses TRBV4-1 and TRBJ2-7; D not certain. There are 16 residues in the CDR3. The germline CDR1 and CDR2 sequences are MGHRA and YSYEKL. Trimming left V 4 bases short and J 0 bases short, with 16 bases between. The CDR3 DNA reads TGCGCCAGCAGCCTAGAAACCGGGTTGTCCTCCTACGAGCAGTACTTC. Amino acid sequence: CASSLETGLSSYEQYF.

The CDR3 region is CASSPDGNNQPQHF. Here the CDR3 DNA reads TGTGCCAGCAGTCCGGACGGAAACAATCAGCCCCAGCATTTT. The chain combines TRBV7-9 with TRBJ1-5; D remains unclear. Germline-derived CDR1 and CDR2 are SEHNR and FQNEAQ (reference sequence). This CDR3 spans 14 amino acids. Deletions cut 6 bases from V and 3 bases from J, with 12 bases between.

This clone has just one count. This rearrangement joins TRBV4-1 to TRBJ1-6; D is ambiguous. Germline V lookup: CDR1 MGHRA, CDR2 YSYEKL. The ends were cut back, 1 base at V and 0 bases at J, with 10 bases in the middle. This CDR3 is 17 amino acids long. Here the CDR3 reads CASSQGIESSYNSPLHF. DNA of the CDR3: TGCGCCAGCAGCCAAGGTATCGAAAGCTCCTATAATTCACCCCTCCACTTT.

The chain has TRBV19 and TRBJ1-4; 7 bases agree with TRBD1. CDR1 and CDR2 (germline): LNHDA, SQIVND (reference sequence). V shed 6 bases and J 0 bases; nucleotides not matched to a gene: 4. The CDR3 has 15 amino acids. CDR3 loop: CASRTGTATNEKLFF. As DNA, the CDR3 is TGTGCCAGTAGAACTGGGACAGCAACTAATGAAAAACTGTTTTTT. The complete variable domain, with remaining parts taken from reference TRBV19 and TRBJ1-4, reads DGGITQSPKYLFRKEGQNVTLSCEQNLNHDAMYWYRQDPGQGLRLIYYSQIVNDFQKGDIAEGYSVSREKKESFPLTVTSAQKNPTAFYLCASRTGTATNEKLFFGSGTQLSVL.

The chain carries TRBV7-9 and TRBJ1-1; 7 positions match TRBD1. This CDR3 is 14 amino acids long. Trimming cost V 5 bases and J 2 bases; bases outside gene matches: 5. Per the germline V gene, CDR1 is SEHNR and CDR2 is FQNEAQ (reference sequence). CDR3 protein: CASSTRQGNTEAFF. The CDR3 DNA sequence: TGTGCCAGCAGCACGCGACAGGGCAACACTGAAGCTTTCTTT.